The rows below give T cell receptor beta chains drawn from one sample of a study of long-term antiretroviral therapy in people with HIV. The table came from immunoSEQ multiplex PCR; TCRdb's copy has only in-frame clones and leaves some out. The repertoire holds 25,000 to 35,000 clones, roughly 97% seen once, with about 2.9% in the top ten. Sequencing was performed on unsorted PBMCs, taken 6.9 years after starting antiretroviral therapy. These receptors all come from a young man with HIV. Each CDR3 is given with its conserved first and last residue. D genes are given only for firm matches. Size is stated for part of the rows, as once, few or many counts, or as a class when the clone is expanded.

V	J	size	D	CDR3	DNA
TRBV15	TRBJ2-7	NA	TRBD1	CATSRDRDRGYEQYF	TGTGCCACCAGCAGAGACCGGGACAGGGGTTACGAGCAGTACTTC
TRBV7-2	TRBJ2-7	NA	NA	CASSLDPPGEQYF	TGTGCCAGCAGCTTAGACCCGCCGGGGGAGCAGTACTTC
TRBV7-9	TRBJ2-2	NA	TRBD2	CASSLPGGPNTGELFF	TGTGCCAGCAGCCTACCGGGGGGACCGAACACCGGGGAGCTGTTTTTT
TRBV10-3	TRBJ2-7	few	NA	CAISEGGQGYEQYF	TGTGCCATCAGTGAAGGAGGGCAGGGCTACGAGCAGTACTTC
TRBV4-2	TRBJ2-1	NA	NA	CASSQGGRGNEQFF	TGTGCCAGCAGCCAAGGGGGCCGGGGGAATGAGCAGTTCTTC
TRBV7-2	TRBJ1-2	once	NA	CASSLLQSRNTF	TGTGCCAGCAGCTTACTACAGTCTAGGAACACCTTC
TRBV4-3	TRBJ1-2	NA	NA	CASSQDRGAGGYTF	TGCGCCAGCAGCCAGGATAGGGGGGCGGGTGGCTACACCTTC
TRBV5-1	TRBJ2-3	NA	NA	CASSLSGVSTDTQYF	TGCGCCAGCAGCTTGTCGGGGGTTAGCACAGATACGCAGTATTTT
TRBV6-1	TRBJ1-6	NA	TRBD1	CASSESAGGDSPLHF	TGTGCCAGCAGTGAATCGGCAGGGGGGGATTCACCCCTCCACTTT
TRBV30	TRBJ1-1	NA	NA	CAWSLGANTEAFF	TGTGCCTGGAGTTTGGGGGCGAACACTGAAGCTTTCTTT
TRBV7-2	TRBJ1-5	NA	NA	CASSFLIDQPQHF	TGTGCCAGCAGCTTTTTAATAGATCAGCCCCAGCATTTT
TRBV27	TRBJ2-7	NA	TRBD1	CASSFGTGSHEQYF	TGTGCCAGCAGCTTCGGGACAGGGTCCCACGAGCAGTACTTC
TRBV5-4	TRBJ2-7	NA	TRBD2	CASSSPSGGAQYF	TGTGCCAGCAGCTCGCCTAGCGGGGGCGCGCAGTACTTC
TRBV27	TRBJ2-3	NA	TRBD2	CASRSRLAGGPDTQYF	TGTGCCAGCCGATCGAGATTAGCGGGGGGGCCCGATACGCAGTATTTT
TRBV5-6	TRBJ2-7	NA	NA	CASSLIPESYEQYF	TGTGCCAGCAGCTTGATCCCCGAATCCTACGAGCAGTACTTC
TRBV6-6	TRBJ1-4	once	NA	CASSYRSGRVGEKLFF	TGTGCCAGCAGTTATCGCAGTGGCAGGGTAGGAGAAAAACTGTTTTTT